This TCR beta chain appears in the sequencing data of a study of T cell repertoires in breast cancer. Germline V CDR1 and CDR2: SGHTA, FQGTGA. This CDR3 has 14 residues. Comment on this clonotype: A single base separates this from a much larger clone, so it may be a read error.

During the second nested PCR, blocking oligonucleotides suppressed genes that were not paired. From the emulsion pairing reads, TCRdb called clonotypes with MiXCR, one entry per CDR3 protein. In the table there are approximately 4,000 distinct CDR3 sequences, roughly a third of which are singletons. An expanded emulsion RT-PCR with primers for all TCR V genes paired CD8+ T cell chains. Sequencing used CD8+ T cells. The TCR originated in a pool of human donors with breast cancer or a healthy control (not recorded which). This sequence joins TRBV7-3 and TRBJ2-2, with D tentatively TRBD1 (6 bases). The CDR3 DNA is TGTGCCGGCAGCAGAGACAGGTACACCGGGGAGCTGTTTTTT. Translating gives CAGSRDRYTGELFF.